The clone carrying this T cell receptor beta chain turned up a few times. The data were taken from a study of T cells in tumors after PD-1 blockade. Study-wide context: A subset received ongoing vismodegib 150 mg daily alongside anti-PD-1 therapy. Mean per blood sample: 113,528 templates (24,679-257,772), about 40,000 unique clonotypes.

The CDR3 extends over 16 amino acids. In germline, CDR1 is SGDLS, CDR2 YYNGEE. Trimming cost V 7 bases and J 2 bases, with 20 bases left between them. Measured with immunoSEQ multiplex PCR; TCRdb has only the in-frame clones, and not every one. The sample holds about 20,000 clones, around four fifths seen once. Sequencing used PBMCs, obtained before anti-PD-1 treatment. This clonotype originated in a human donor with basal cell carcinoma. V is TRBV9 and J is TRBJ2-3, with D possibly called TRBD1 or TRBD2 (5 bases each). The CDR3 loop reads CASRTRGSWATDTQYF. CDR3 in DNA: TGTGCCAGCCGGACCCGGGGCTCCTGGGCCACAGATACGCAGTATTTT.